The 23 T cell receptor beta chains in this list originate from one sample, sequenced in a study of tumor-infiltrating lymphocytes in primary liver carcinoma. TCR beta cDNA came from roughly 450 ng total RNA, primed with a constant-region primer. Generation of the TCR beta libraries relied on three nested multiplex PCR rounds using slightly modified ARM-PCR. In the first two PCR rounds, TRBV1-TRBV30 forward primers were paired with a C-beta reverse primer, and each round lasted about 10 cycles. TCRdb re-derived calls from the multiplex PCR reads in MiXCR, one entry per CDR3 protein. Among 300,000 to 350,000 distinct CDR3 sequences, approximately 64% were seen once, and the ten largest hold under 8.5%. Blood RNA originated from unsorted whole blood, with germline DNA additionally extracted. The material sequenced was peripheral blood. The receptors shown here come from a man between 35 and 55 years old with primary liver carcinoma and hepatitis B virus infection.

V usage is TRBV29-1 and J usage is TRBJ2-3; 11 bases are shared with TRBD2. The germline V gene encodes CDR1 SQVTM and CDR2 ANQGSEA. V trimming: 7 bases; J trimming: 4 bases; junction bases outside the gene matches: 10. The CDR3 totals 15 residues. Here the CDR3 DNA reads TGCAGCGCTTCTACTAGCGGGAGTGTCCCAGATACGCAGTATTTT. As protein: CSASTSGSVPDTQYF.

This clonotype was observed a single time. The chain employs TRBV7-2 and TRBJ2-3; unclear D gene. Germline-derived CDR1 and CDR2 are SGHTA and FQGNSA. This CDR3 spans 16 amino acids. V lost 1 base, J lost 5 bases, and 16 bases lay in between. The CDR3 spells CASSLEGFGAVDTQYF. The DNA for the CDR3 is TGTGCCAGCAGCTTAGAAGGGTTCGGAGCTGTAGATACGCAGTATTTT.

The table lists this clonotype with a few counts. The chain uses TRBV28 and TRBJ2-7; D may be TRBD1 (6 bases). CDR3 length: 12 amino acids. V was cut by 7 bases and J by 5 bases, with 12 bases left in between. Per germline, CDR1 MDHEN and CDR2 SYDVKM. For the CDR3, the DNA is TGTGCCAGCAACGACAGGCTCGACGAGCAGTACTTC. Translated: CASNDRLDEQYF.

About this clonotype itself: Since no conserved phenylalanine or tryptophan closes the CDR3, a read error is the likely cause. This chain links TRBV11-2 with TRBJ1-6; no clear D. The CDR3 totals 15 residues. Germline V gene sequence: CDR1 SGHAT, CDR2 FQNNGV. V gave up 8 bases and J gave up 11 bases, with 22 bases separating them. The CDR3 here is CASPYGGDRNTPLHS. The CDR3 region has the DNA TGTGCCAGCCCCTACGGCGGGGATCGCAATACACCCCTCCACTCT.

This clonotype was seen many times. The chain employs TRBV4-2 and TRBJ1-1; D call uncertain. This CDR3 has 13 residues. Germline V gene data show CDR1 as LGHNA and CDR2 as YNFKEQ. Trimming shortened V by 0 bases and J by 11 bases, and 13 bases separated the two germline ends. CDR3 DNA: TGTGCCAGCAGCCAAGATCCGTTGGGCGAGGCTTTCTTT. Its translation is CASSQDPLGEAFF.

As for this clonotype: This may be a read error, as it is one base from a much larger clone. This chain links TRBV29-1 with TRBJ2-1, with 8 bases identical to TRBD1. The CDR3 length is 13 residues. The ends lost 5 bases at V and 4 bases at J; junction bases unmatched: 4. The germline gives CDR1 SQVTM, CDR2 ANQGSEA. The CDR3 protein is CSVRRTGYNEQFF. CDR3 DNA: TGCAGCGTTAGGAGGACAGGGTACAATGAGCAGTTCTTC.

Concerning this clonotype: Mismatch with germline at one junction end may stem from a read error. The chain joins TRBV11-2 to TRBJ2-7; D is perhaps TRBD1 (6 bases). The CDR3 runs to 16 residues. CDR1 and CDR2 from the germline V gene are SGHAT and FQNNGV. CDR3 protein: CASSLDIAGEGHEQYF. As DNA, the CDR3 is TGTGCCAGCAGCTTAGACATCGCAGGGGAAGGGCATGAGCAGTATTTC. Together with reference TRBV11-2 and TRBJ2-7, the CDR3 gives the full variable domain: EAGVAQSPRYKIIEKRQSVAFWCNPISGHATLYWYQQILGQGPKLLIQFQNNGVVDDSQLPKDRFSAERLKGVDSTLKIQPAKLEDSAVYLCASSLDIAGEGHEQYFGPGTRLTVT.

This clonotype was seen only a few times. V and J are TRBV6-4 and TRBJ2-1; 9 positions match TRBD1. The junction had 21 bases not matched to a gene; V was cut back by 6 bases and J by 9 bases. Per the germline V gene, CDR1 is MRHNA and CDR2 is SNTAGT. This CDR3 has 18 amino acids. The CDR3: CASSEQGLQGAPSVEQFF. In DNA, the CDR3 is TGTGCCAGCAGCGAACAGGGGCTACAGGGGGCCCCGTCCGTTGAGCAGTTCTTC.

The rearrangement uses TRBV5-1 and TRBJ1-1, with D tentatively TRBD1 (6 bases). Trimming shortened V by 4 bases and J by 2 bases, and 12 bases separated the two germline ends. CDR1 is SGHRS and CDR2 is YFSETQ in the germline V gene. The CDR3 length is 14 residues. As DNA, the CDR3 is TGCGCCAGCAGCCCAGGGGATTTCAACACTGAAGCTTTCTTT. Its protein is CASSPGDFNTEAFF.

Of note for this clonotype: A read error is possible here, since a much larger clone lies one base away. The chain couples TRBV6-6 to TRBJ2-6; weak D call: TRBD1 (6 bases). This CDR3 has 16 amino acids. Germline CDR1 is MNHNY and CDR2 is SVGAGI (reference sequence). CDR3 DNA: TGTGCCGCCTCCAGGGGCGGAGTCTCTGGGGCCAACGTCATGACTTTC. Its translation: CAASRGGVSGANVMTF.

This clonotype was observed a handful of times. A much larger clone sits a single nucleotide away, making a read error possible. The chain employs TRBV5-1 and TRBJ2-1, with no clear D. This CDR3 spans 16 amino acids. The germline CDR1 and CDR2 sequences are SGHRS and YFSETQ. Deletions cut 5 bases from V and 4 bases from J, with 19 bases between. DNA for the CDR3: TGCGCCAGCAGTCGTACTCTGGCAGGAGATTACAATGAGCAGTTCTTC. This encodes CASSRTLAGDYNEQFF.

With respect to this clonotype: Just one base apart from a much larger clone, this may be a read error. V usage is TRBV6-6 and J usage is TRBJ1-2, with unresolved D. In germline, CDR1 is MNHNY, CDR2 SVGAGI (reference sequence). The CDR3 contains 13 residues. The CDR3: CTSSYGSNYGYTF. The CDR3 DNA is TGTACCAGCAGTTACGGGTCGAACTATGGCTACACCTTC.

This clonotype has a handful of counts. The chain couples TRBV6-5 to TRBJ2-5; no clear D gene. With 4 bases removed from V and 4 bases from J, the gap between germline ends came to 7 bases. The CDR3 is 12 amino acids. The germline gives CDR1 MNHEY, CDR2 SVGAGI. CDR3 sequence: CASSSLRETQYF. As DNA, the CDR3 is TGTGCCAGCAGTTCCTTGAGAGAGACCCAGTACTTC.

This clonotype occurred many times. V usage is TRBV6-1 and J usage is TRBJ1-5; D remains ambiguous. Trimming shortened V by 7 bases and J by 0 bases, and 4 bases separated the two germline ends. CDR1 and CDR2 from the germline V gene are MNHNS and SASEGT. The CDR3 is 12 residues long. CDR3 DNA: TGTGCCAGCAAGGATAGCAATCAGCCCCAGCATTTT. The encoded protein is CASKDSNQPQHF.

Note on this clonotype: A read error may account for a junction end that differs from germline. The CDR3 reads CASSQWFGSATSTDTQYF. Here the CDR3 DNA reads TGCGCCAGTAGCCAATGGTTCGGCAGTGCTACTAGCACAGATACGCAGTATTTT. The rearrangement uses TRBV4-1 and TRBJ2-3; D unresolved. The CDR3 is 18 residues long. CDR1 is MGHRA, CDR2 YSYEKL, per germline.

As concerns this clonotype: This clone may be a read error of a much larger clone one base away. The chain is built from TRBV29-1 and TRBJ1-5; maybe TRBD1 (6 bases). Trimming removed 7 bases at V and 6 bases at J, with 16 bases between. The germline gives CDR1 SQVTM, CDR2 ANQGSEA. The CDR3 spans 13 residues. In nucleotides, the CDR3 is TGCAGCGCCGGAGGGGGAGCGAGTCAGCCCCAGCATTTT. Encoded protein: CSAGGGASQPQHF.

With respect to this clonotype: This may stem from a read error, because a much larger clone lies one nucleotide away. The rearrangement joins TRBV10-3 to TRBJ2-5; maybe TRBD1 (6 bases). Trimming shortened V by 8 bases and J by 1 base, and 11 bases separated the two germline ends. This CDR3 is built from 13 residues. The germline gives CDR1 ENHRY, CDR2 SYGVKD. CDR3 amino acids: CAIAAGAQETQYF. The CDR3 DNA follows: TGTGCCATCGCGGCAGGGGCCCAAGAGACCCAGTACTTC.

As concerns this clonotype: A read error may explain this, as a much larger clone is one base away. The gene calls are TRBV10-3 and TRBJ2-1, with 7 bases identical to TRBD2. The CDR3 has 12 amino acids. Losses at the gene ends were 11 bases for V and 8 bases for J; bases not matched to a gene: 9. Germline CDR1 ENHRY, CDR2 SYGVKD. The CDR3, as DNA: TGTGCCGACGGCACCGGACTAGATGAGCAGTTCTTC. Translating gives CADGTGLDEQFF.

Worth noting for this clonotype: At one of its ends the junction is not consistent with the germline gene, which may arise from a read error. The chain uses TRBV11-1 and TRBJ2-7; TRBD2 matches 11 bases. CDR1 is SGHAT and CDR2 is FQDESV in the germline V gene (reference sequence). The CDR3 is 13 residues long. In nucleotides, the CDR3 is TGTGCCAGGACTCGGACTAGCGGGTGGGAGCAGTATTTC. Translated, it gives CARTRTSGWEQYF.

The chain has TRBV29-1 and TRBJ2-1; weak D call: TRBD1 (5 bases). In germline, CDR1 is SQVTM, CDR2 ANQGSEA. The CDR3 loop spans 10 amino acids. The CDR3 region is CRVTGREQFF. DNA of the CDR3: TGCAGAGTCACAGGTCGGGAGCAGTTCTTC.

To note about this clonotype: A single base separates this from a much larger clone, so it may be a read error. V gene TRBV6-6 combines with J gene TRBJ2-7, with D perhaps assigned TRBD1 or TRBD2 (6 bases each). Trimming stripped 1 base from V and 2 bases from J, with 12 bases between. Germline CDR1 is MNHNY and CDR2 is SVGAGI (reference sequence). The CDR3 length is 15 residues. CDR3 coding DNA: TGTGCCAGCAGTTACTGGAGGGGGACGGCCTACGAGCAGTACTTC. This translates into CASSYWRGTAYEQYF.

A single count supports this clonotype. The rearrangement uses TRBV11-1 and TRBJ2-1, with D perhaps matching TRBD1 (6 bases). The V gene lost 3 bases and the J gene lost 0 bases, with 12 bases spanning the gap. This CDR3 has 16 residues. Germline loops: CDR1 SGHAT, CDR2 FQDESV (reference sequence). In DNA, the CDR3 is TGTGCCAGCAGCTTTGGGGGCTTTAGCTCCTACAATGAGCAGTTCTTC. Translation gives CASSFGGFSSYNEQFF.

As concerns this clonotype: Its ends do not fully match the called genes, so a read error is possible. This chain links TRBV6-5 with TRBJ1-1; D is possibly TRBD1 (5 bases). CDR3 length: 14 residues. The germline V gene has CDR1 MNHEY and CDR2 SVGAGI. The CDR3 DNA follows: TGTGCCGGCAGTCGCTCCGGGGCAACCACTGAAGCTTTCTTT. It is translated as CAGSRSGATTEAFF.